This TCR beta chain derives from a study of control samples from healthy donors and cancer patients. Libraries were prepared by immunoSEQ multiplex PCR; TCRdb keeps only in-frame clonotypes and omits some of them. The repertoire holds 40,000 to 50,000 clones, with 90% to 95% as singletons. The source material was blood. This clonotype was sampled from a man in his 60s in good health.

CDR3: CASSLEGFNSPLHF. The CDR3 DNA follows: TGTGCCAGCAGCCTGGAGGGGTTCAATTCACCCCTCCACTTT. J is TRBJ1-6 and V is TRBV6-4, with D possibly matching TRBD1 (5 bases). Germline-derived CDR1 and CDR2 are MRHNA and SNTAGT. The ends were cut back, 6 bases at V and 7 bases at J, with 13 bases in the middle. The CDR3 sequence is 14 residues long.